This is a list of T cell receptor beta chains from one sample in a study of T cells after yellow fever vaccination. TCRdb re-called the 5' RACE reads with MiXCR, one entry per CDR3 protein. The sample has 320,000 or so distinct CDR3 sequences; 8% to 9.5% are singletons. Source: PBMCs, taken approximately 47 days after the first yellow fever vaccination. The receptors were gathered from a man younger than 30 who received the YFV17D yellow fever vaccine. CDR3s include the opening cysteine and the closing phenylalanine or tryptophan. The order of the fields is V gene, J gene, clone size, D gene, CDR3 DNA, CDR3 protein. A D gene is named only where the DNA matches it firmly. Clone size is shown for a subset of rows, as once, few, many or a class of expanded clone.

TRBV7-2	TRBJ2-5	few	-	TGTGCCAGCAGCTCATCCCGGCGGGGTCCAGGAGAGACCCAGTACTTC	CASSSSRRGPGETQYF
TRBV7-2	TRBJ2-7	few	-	TGTGCCAGCAGCTTAGCGGTCGAGCAGTACTTC	CASSLAVEQYF
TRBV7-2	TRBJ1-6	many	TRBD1	TGTGCCAGCAGCCACTCCGGGACAGGCGATTCACCCCTCCACTTT	CASSHSGTGDSPLHF
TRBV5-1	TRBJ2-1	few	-	TGCGCCAGCAGGCGGGGCCGCGGGGATGATGAGCAGTTCTTC	CASRRGRGDDEQFF
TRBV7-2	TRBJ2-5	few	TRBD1	TGTGCCAGCAGCTCAAGGACAGGGCTGGAGACCCAGTACTTC	CASSSRTGLETQYF
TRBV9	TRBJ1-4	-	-	TGTGCCAGCAGCGTAGCGGGGGCAGGAGCAACTAATGAAAAACTGTTTTTT	CASSVAGAGATNEKLFF
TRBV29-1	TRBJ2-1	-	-	TGCAGCGTTGAGGGTAGTGATAATGAGCAGTTCTTC	CSVEGSDNEQFF
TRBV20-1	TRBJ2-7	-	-	TGCAGTGCTAGAGAGGGGGCGACGCGCGAGCAGTACTTC	CSAREGATREQYF
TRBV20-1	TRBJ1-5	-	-	TGCAGTGCTAGTGGTCCATTTGGAGGAGACTTTAGCAATCAGCCCCAGCATTTT	CSASGPFGGDFSNQPQHF
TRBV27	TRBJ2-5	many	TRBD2	TGTGCCAGCAGTTTATGGGGGGGCCAAGAGACCCAGTACTTC	CASSLWGGQETQYF
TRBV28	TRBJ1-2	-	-	TGTGCCAGCAGTTTGTACGGTCCTGGCGGCTACACCTTC	CASSLYGPGGYTF
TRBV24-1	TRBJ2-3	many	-	TGTGCCACCAGTAGTGGGCGGCGGGGGACAGGAGATACGCAGTATTTT	CATSSGRRGTGDTQYF
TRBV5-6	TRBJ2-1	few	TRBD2	TGTGCCAGCAGCTACTGGCCTAGCGGTTACAATGAGCAGTTCTTC	CASSYWPSGYNEQFF
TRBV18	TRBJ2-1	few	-	TGTGCCAGCTCACCCCCCGGACAGAGCTCCTACAATGAGCAGTTCTTC	CASSPPGQSSYNEQFF
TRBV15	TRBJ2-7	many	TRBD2	TGTGCCACCAGCAGCGTTCTAGCGGGGGAATACGAGCAGTACTTC	CATSSVLAGEYEQYF
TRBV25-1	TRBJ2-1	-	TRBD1	TGTGCCAGCAGCCCCGGGACAGGGCGGTCCTACAATGAGCAGTTCTTC	CASSPGTGRSYNEQFF
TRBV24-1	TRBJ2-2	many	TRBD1	TGTGCCACCAGTGATTCGGGACAGGGTACCGGGGAGCTGTTTTTT	CATSDSGQGTGELFF
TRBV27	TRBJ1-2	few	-	TGTGCCAGCAGTTCACAGGGTAGCCTCTATGGCTACACCTTC	CASSSQGSLYGYTF
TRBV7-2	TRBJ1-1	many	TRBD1	TGTGCCAGCAGCTCAGCCGGGACAGGGAACACTGAAGCTTTCTTT	CASSSAGTGNTEAFF
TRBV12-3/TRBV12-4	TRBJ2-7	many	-	TGTGCCAGCAGTTTTTCCGGGACCAAGCTTTACGAGCAGTACTTC	CASSFSGTKLYEQYF
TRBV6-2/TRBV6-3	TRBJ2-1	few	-	TGTGCCAGCAGTATGTCAGAGCCCTCCTACAATGAGCAGTTCTTC	CASSMSEPSYNEQFF
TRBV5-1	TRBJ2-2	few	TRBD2	TGCGCCAGCAGCTTGGATCCGACTAGCGGGTTCACCGGGGAGCTGTTTTTT	CASSLDPTSGFTGELFF
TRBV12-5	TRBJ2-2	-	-	TGTGCTAGTGGTTTGGTACTAGGGGGGGACACCGGGGAGCTGTTTTTT	CASGLVLGGDTGELFF
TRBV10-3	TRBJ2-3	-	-	TGTGCCATCAGTGAGGTGACGGGGCCTAGCACAGATACGCAGTATTTT	CAISEVTGPSTDTQYF
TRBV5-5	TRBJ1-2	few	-	TGTGCCAGCAGCCTGATTAGTGATTGGAGCTATGGCTACACCTTC	CASSLISDWSYGYTF
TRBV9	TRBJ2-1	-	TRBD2	TGTGCCAGCAGCGACCCTCCCTTCGGGGGGGCCGGGAATGAGCAGTTCTTC	CASSDPPFGGAGNEQFF
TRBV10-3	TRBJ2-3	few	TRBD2	TGTGCCATCAGCCCCAAGGGCGGGGGGCAAATCACAGATACGCAGTATTTT	CAISPKGGGQITDTQYF
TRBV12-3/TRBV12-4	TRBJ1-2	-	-	TGTGCCAGCCACGGACTCTATGGCTACACCTTC	CASHGLYGYTF
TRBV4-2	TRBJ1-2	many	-	TGTGCCAGCAGCCAAGTTATCGAGGCGGAACAGACGGGCTATGGCTACACCTTC	CASSQVIEAEQTGYGYTF